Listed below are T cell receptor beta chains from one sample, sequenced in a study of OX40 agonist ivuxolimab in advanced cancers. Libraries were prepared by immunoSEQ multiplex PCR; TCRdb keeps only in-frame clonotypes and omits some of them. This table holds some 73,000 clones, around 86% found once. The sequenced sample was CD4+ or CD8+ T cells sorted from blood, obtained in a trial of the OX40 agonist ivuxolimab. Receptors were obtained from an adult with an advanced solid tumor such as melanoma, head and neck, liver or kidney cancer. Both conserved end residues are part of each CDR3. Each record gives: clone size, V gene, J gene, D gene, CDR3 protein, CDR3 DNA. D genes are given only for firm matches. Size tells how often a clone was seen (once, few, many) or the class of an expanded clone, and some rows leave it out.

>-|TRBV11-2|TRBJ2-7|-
CASSFQGLSYEQYF
TGTGCCAGCAGCTTCCAGGGGCTGTCCTACGAGCAGTACTTC
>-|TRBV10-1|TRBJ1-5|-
CASKRGGYSNQPQHF
TGCGCCAGCAAAAGGGGGGGCTATAGCAATCAGCCCCAGCATTTT
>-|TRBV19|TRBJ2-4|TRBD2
CASSISGLAGAGAKNIQYF
TGTGCCAGTAGTATATCCGGACTAGCGGGGGCAGGGGCCAAAAACATTCAGTACTTC
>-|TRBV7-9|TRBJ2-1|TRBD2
CASSLSAGGPVDEQFF
TGTGCCAGCAGCTTATCGGCGGGAGGGCCGGTCGATGAGCAGTTCTTC
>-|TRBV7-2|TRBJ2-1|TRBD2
CASSSMGLAGEQFF
TGTGCCAGCAGCTCCATGGGACTAGCGGGTGAGCAGTTCTTC
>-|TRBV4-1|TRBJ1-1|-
CASSPRTENTEAFF
TGCGCCAGCAGCCCTCGGACAGAGAACACTGAAGCTTTCTTT
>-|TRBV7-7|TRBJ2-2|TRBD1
CASSRGGPGELFF
TGTGCCAGCAGCCGAGGGGGCCCCGGGGAGCTGTTTTTT
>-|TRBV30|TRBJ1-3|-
CAGLRYSGNTIYF
TGTGCCGGTCTGCGGTACTCTGGAAACACCATATATTTT
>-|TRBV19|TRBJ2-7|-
CASSPRGHEQYF
TGTGCCAGTAGCCCGCGGGGGCACGAGCAGTACTTC
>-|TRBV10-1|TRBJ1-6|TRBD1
CASSEQGANSPLHF
TGCGCCAGCAGTGAGCAGGGGGCCAATTCACCCCTCCACTTT
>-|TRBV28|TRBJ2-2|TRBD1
CASSRGTGGAGELFF
TGTGCCAGCAGTCGGGGTACAGGGGGCGCCGGGGAGCTGTTTTTT
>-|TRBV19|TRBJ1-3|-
CASSIVTGSTPNSGNTIYF
TGTGCCAGTAGTATAGTGACAGGCTCTACTCCTAACTCTGGAAACACCATATATTTT
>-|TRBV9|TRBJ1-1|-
CASSLSLTEAFF
TGTGCCAGCAGCCTGAGCCTAACTGAAGCTTTCTTT
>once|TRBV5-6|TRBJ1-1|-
CASSYSGTTEAFF
TGTGCCAGCAGCTATTCTGGGACCACTGAAGCTTTCTTT
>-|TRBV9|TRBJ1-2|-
CASSVAGLYGYTF
TGTGCCAGCAGCGTAGCGGGCCTCTATGGCTACACCTTC
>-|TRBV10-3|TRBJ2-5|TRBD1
CAISESAGGGETQYF
TGTGCCATCAGTGAGTCAGCAGGGGGTGGGGAGACCCAGTACTTC
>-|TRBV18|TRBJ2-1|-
CASSQGLESFEQFF
TGTGCCAGCTCCCAAGGGCTAGAGTCGTTCGAGCAGTTCTTC
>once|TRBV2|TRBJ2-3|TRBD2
CASREAGPDTQYF
TGTGCCAGCCGGGAGGCAGGGCCAGATACGCAGTATTTT
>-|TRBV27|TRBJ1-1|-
CASSFRIDTEAFF
TGTGCCAGCAGTTTCAGGATAGACACTGAAGCTTTCTTT
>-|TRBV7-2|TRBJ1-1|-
CASSFGTQYRNTEAFF
TGTGCCAGCAGCTTTGGGACGCAATACCGTAACACTGAAGCTTTCTTT